This record looks at one T cell receptor (beta chain) sequence and its context. Its antigen remains unknown. A multiplex PCR was run with 60 Vbeta primers and 13 Jbeta primers. Some clones are missing from TCRdb's copy, which holds only in-frame ones; the method was immunoSEQ multiplex PCR. The data hold over 150,000 clones, with about four fifths observed a single time. This specimen belongs to a study of cytomegalovirus exposure and HLA in healthy donors. Notes on the study in general: Reportedly, TCR beta sequences accurately predicted HLA-A and HLA-B alleles in most subjects. Later analysis reportedly placed an Asian-associated ancestry cluster below the roughly 630-donor mean in N-insertions. Most TCR sequences were seen very rarely across donors, but some public TCRs occurred in many. It was approximately 150 TCR beta chains that were listed as cytomegalovirus-associated.

The CDR3 contains 15 residues. With 2 bases removed from V and 0 bases from J, the gap between germline ends came to 11 bases. Germline V gives CDR1 KGHSH, CDR2 LQKENI. This rearrangement joins TRBV18 to TRBJ2-7, with D maybe TRBD2 (6 bases). The clonotype originates from a boy between 2 and 15 years old in good health and CMV-seronegative. The sample consisted of PBMCs. CDR3 in amino acids: CASSPGSGSSYEQYF. The CDR3 bases are TGTGCCAGCTCACCAGGGAGCGGGTCCTCCTACGAGCAGTACTTC.